The 6 T cell receptor beta chains below come from one sample, sequenced in a study of blood T cell repertoires in COVID-19. The assay was immunoSEQ multiplex PCR, and TCRdb's table has in-frame clones only and misses some. The sample includes roughly 200,000 clones, 88% of them seen just once. The sample consisted of peripheral blood. These receptors were obtained from a man aged 18 to 30 with active or convalescent COVID-19.

This clone has only a few counts. V gene TRBV30 combines with J gene TRBJ1-2, with 7 bases aligning to TRBD1. The germline gives CDR1 GTSNPN, CDR2 SVGIG (reference sequence). The CDR3 length is 13 residues. V trimming: 6 bases; J trimming: 8 bases; junction bases outside the gene matches: 12. The CDR3 DNA follows: TGTGCCTGCTATGCGGGGACAGCCGGGGGCTACACCTTC. It is translated as CACYAGTAGGYTF.

The rearrangement links TRBV3-1 (or the pseudogene TRBV3-2) to TRBJ2-6; tentatively, D is TRBD1 (6 bases). The CDR3 has 15 residues. CDR1 LGHDT and CDR2 YNNKEL come from the germline V gene (reference sequence). The V gene lost 10 bases and the J gene lost 0 bases, with 13 bases spanning the gap. For the CDR3, the DNA is TGTGCCACACAGGGTTACGCCTCTGGGGCCAACGTCCTGACTTTC. Its protein product is CATQGYASGANVLTF.

This chain joins TRBV3-1 (or the pseudogene TRBV3-2) and TRBJ2-1, with 14 bases lining up with TRBD2. V trimming: 0 bases; J trimming: 15 bases; junction bases outside the gene matches: 7. Germline CDR1 is LGHDT and CDR2 is YNNKEL (reference sequence). The CDR3 has 15 amino acids. The CDR3 is CASSQDLTSGRAAFF. DNA of the CDR3: TGTGCCAGCAGCCAAGATTTGACTAGCGGGAGGGCCGCGTTCTTC.

The V and J genes are TRBV25-1 and TRBJ1-3; tentative D call: TRBD1 (5 bases). Trimming shortened V by 6 bases and J by 0 bases, and 12 bases separated the two germline ends. Per germline, CDR1 MGHDK and CDR2 SYGVNS. This CDR3 region has 15 residues. CDR3 protein: CASSRSDSSGNTIYF. The CDR3 DNA follows: TGTGCCAGCAGCCGTTCTGACAGCTCTGGAAACACCATATATTTT.

The J gene is TRBJ1-1, the V gene TRBV7-9; D is uncertain. The CDR3 spans 12 residues. Germline CDR1 reads SEHNR; CDR2 reads FQNEAQ (reference sequence). V was pared by 7 bases and J by 5 bases, with 11 bases between. The chain's CDR3 is CASTSVLTEAFF. The CDR3 DNA follows: TGTGCCAGCACCTCTGTTTTGACTGAAGCTTTCTTT.

The chain is built from TRBV7-8 and TRBJ2-7; 9 nucleotides agree with TRBD2. V trimming: 5 bases; J trimming: 4 bases; junction bases outside the gene matches: 9. Germline CDR1 reads SGHVS; CDR2 reads FQNEAQ. The length of the CDR3 is 15 residues. This CDR3 is CASSTPTSGTYEQYF. CDR3 sequence (DNA): TGTGCCAGCAGCACACCGACTAGCGGCACATACGAGCAGTACTTC.